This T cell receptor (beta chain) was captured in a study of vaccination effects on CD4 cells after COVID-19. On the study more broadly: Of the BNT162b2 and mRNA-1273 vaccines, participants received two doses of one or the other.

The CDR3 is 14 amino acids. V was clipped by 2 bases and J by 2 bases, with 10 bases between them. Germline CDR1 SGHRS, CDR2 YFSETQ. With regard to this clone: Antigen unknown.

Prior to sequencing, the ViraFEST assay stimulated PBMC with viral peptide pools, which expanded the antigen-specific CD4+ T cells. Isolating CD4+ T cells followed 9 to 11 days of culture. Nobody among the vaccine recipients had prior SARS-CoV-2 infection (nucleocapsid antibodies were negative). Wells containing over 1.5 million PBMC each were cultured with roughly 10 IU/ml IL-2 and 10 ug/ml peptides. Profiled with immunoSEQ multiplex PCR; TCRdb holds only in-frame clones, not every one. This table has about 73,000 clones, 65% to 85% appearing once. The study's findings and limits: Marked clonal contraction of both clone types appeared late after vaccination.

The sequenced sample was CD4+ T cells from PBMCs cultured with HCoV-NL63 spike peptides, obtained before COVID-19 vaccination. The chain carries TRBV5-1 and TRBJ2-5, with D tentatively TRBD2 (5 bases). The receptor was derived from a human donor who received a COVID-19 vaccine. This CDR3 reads CASSLAPGQETQYF. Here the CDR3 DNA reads TGCGCCAGCAGCTTAGCGCCGGGACAAGAGACCCAGTACTTC. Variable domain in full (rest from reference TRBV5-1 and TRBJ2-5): KAGVTQTPRYLIKTRGQQVTLSCSPISGHRSVSWYQQTPGQGLQFLFEYFSETQRNKGNFPGRFSGRQFSNSRSEMNVSTLELGDSALYLCASSLAPGQETQYFGPGTRLLVL.